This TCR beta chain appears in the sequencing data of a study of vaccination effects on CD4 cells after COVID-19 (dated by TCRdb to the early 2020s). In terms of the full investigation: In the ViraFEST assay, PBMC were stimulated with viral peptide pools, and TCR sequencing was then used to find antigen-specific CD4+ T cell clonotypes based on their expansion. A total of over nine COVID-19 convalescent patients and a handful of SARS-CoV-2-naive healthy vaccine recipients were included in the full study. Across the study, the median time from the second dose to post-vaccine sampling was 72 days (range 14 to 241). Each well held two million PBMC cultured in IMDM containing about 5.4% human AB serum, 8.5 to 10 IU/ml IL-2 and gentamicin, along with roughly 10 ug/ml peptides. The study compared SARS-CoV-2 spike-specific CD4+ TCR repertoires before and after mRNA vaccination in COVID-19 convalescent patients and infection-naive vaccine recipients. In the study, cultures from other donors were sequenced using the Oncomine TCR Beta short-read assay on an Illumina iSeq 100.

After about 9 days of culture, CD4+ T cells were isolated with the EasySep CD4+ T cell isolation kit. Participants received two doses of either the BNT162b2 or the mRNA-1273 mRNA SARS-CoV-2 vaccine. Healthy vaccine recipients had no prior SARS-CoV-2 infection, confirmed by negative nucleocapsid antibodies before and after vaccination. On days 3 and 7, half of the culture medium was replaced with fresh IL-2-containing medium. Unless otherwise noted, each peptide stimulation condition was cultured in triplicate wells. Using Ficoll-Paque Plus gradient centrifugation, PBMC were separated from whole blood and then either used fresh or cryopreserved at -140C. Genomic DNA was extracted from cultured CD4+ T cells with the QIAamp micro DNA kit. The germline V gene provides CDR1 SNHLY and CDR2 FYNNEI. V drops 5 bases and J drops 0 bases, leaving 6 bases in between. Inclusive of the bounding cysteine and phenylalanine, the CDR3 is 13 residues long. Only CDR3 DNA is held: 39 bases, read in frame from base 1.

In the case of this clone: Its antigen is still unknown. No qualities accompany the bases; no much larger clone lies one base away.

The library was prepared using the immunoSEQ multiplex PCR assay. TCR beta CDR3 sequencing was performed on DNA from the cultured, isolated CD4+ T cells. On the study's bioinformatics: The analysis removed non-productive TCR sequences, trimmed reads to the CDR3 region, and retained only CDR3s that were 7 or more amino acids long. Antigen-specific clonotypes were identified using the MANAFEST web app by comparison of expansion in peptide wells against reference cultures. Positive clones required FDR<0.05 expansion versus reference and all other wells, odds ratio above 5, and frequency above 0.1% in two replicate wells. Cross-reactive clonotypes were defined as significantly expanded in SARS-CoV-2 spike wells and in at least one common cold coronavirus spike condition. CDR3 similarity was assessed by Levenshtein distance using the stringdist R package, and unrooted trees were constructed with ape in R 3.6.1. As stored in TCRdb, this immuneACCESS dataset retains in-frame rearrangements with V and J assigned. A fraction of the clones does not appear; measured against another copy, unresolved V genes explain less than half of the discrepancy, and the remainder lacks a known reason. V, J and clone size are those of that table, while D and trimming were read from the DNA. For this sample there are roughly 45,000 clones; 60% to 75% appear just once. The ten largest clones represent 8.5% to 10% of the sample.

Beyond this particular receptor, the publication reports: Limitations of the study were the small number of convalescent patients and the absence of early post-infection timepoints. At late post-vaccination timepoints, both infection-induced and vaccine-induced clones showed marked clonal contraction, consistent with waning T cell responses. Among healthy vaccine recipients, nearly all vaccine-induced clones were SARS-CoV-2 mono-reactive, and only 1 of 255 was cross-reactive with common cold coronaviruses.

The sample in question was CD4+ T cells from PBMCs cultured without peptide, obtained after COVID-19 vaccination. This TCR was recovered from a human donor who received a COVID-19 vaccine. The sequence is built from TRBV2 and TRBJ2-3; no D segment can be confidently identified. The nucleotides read TGTGCCAGCAGTTCCGACAGCACAGATACGCAGTATTTT. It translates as CASSSDSTDTQYF.